What follows is one TCR beta chain and its context. The target antigen is unknown. The data were obtained in a study of T cells in localized non-small cell lung cancer. Findings and limits, study-wide: The study detected a median around 57 of the top 100 tumor clones in adjacent lung. Without multi-region sequencing, intratumor heterogeneity could not be excluded. An association was observed between higher blood T cell density and longer overall survival.

Germline V gives CDR1 SGHVS, CDR2 FQNEAQ. The J segment lost 2 bases and the V segment lost 0 bases, leaving 1 base of the junction unmatched. The CDR3 contains 15 residues. TCRdb keeps only in-frame clones here, not all; method: immunoSEQ multiplex PCR. The repertoire holds 30,000 to 40,000 clones, with 75% to 90% as singletons. This clonotype was obtained from a man between 40 and 75 years old with stage I lung adenocarcinoma. The sample here was peripheral blood, taken before any cancer treatment. The gene calls are TRBV7-8 and TRBJ2-7, with 10 bases fitting TRBD1. As DNA, the CDR3 is TGTGCCAGCAGCTTAGCCGGGACAGGGGCCTACGAGCAGTACTTC. This sequence encodes CASSLAGTGAYEQYF.